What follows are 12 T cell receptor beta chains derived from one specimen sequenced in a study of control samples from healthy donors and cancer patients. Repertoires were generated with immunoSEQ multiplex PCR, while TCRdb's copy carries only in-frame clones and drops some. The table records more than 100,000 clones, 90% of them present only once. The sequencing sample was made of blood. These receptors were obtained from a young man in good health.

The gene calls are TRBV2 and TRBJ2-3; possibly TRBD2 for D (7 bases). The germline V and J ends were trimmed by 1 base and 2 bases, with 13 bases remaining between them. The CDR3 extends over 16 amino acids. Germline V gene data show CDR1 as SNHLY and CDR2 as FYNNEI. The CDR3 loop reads CASSEVGGGLTDTQYF. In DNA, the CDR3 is TGTGCCAGCAGTGAAGTCGGCGGGGGCCTCACAGATACGCAGTATTTT.

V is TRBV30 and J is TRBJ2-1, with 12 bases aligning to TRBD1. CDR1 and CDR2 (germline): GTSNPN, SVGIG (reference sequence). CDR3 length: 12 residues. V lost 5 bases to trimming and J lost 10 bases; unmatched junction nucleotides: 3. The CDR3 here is CAWGDRGQEQFF. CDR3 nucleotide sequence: TGTGCCTGGGGGGACAGGGGGCAAGAGCAGTTCTTC.

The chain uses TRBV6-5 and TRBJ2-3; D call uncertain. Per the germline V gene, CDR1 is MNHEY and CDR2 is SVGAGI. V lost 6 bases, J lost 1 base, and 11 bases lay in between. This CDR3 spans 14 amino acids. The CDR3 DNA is TGTGCCAGCAGCCGAAGGCCGGGCACAGATACGCAGTATTTT. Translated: CASSRRPGTDTQYF.

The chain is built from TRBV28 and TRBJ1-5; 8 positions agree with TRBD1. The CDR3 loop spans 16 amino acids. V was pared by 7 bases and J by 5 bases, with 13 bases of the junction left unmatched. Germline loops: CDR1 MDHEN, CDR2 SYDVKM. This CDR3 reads CASTMDREGAYQPQHF. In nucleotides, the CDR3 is TGTGCCAGCACTATGGACAGGGAGGGGGCCTATCAGCCCCAGCATTTT.

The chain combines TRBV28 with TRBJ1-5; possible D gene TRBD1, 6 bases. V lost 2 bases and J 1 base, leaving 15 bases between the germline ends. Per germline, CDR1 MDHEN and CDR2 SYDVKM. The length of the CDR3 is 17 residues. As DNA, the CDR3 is TGTGCCAGCAGTTTAGGGCCCAGGGGTATGAGCAATCAGCCCCAGCATTTT. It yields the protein CASSLGPRGMSNQPQHF.

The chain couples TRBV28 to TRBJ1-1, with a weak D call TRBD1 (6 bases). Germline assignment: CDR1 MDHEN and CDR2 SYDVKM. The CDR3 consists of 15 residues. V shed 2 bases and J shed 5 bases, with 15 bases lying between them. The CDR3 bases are TGTGCCAGCAGTTTACTTCAGGGGTCGGGGACTGAAGCTTTCTTT. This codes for CASSLLQGSGTEAFF.

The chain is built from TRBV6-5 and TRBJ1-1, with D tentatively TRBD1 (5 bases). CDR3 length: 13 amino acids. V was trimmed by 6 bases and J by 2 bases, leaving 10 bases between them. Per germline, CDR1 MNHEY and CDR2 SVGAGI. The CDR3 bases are TGTGCCAGCAGGTATCAGGGTAACACTGAAGCTTTCTTT. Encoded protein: CASRYQGNTEAFF.

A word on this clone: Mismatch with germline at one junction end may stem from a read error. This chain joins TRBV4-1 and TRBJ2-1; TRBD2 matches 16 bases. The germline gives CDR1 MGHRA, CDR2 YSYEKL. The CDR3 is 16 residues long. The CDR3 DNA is TGCGCCAGCAGCACCCCTGGGACTAGCGGGGGGGCCTCACCAATCTTC. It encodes CASSTPGTSGGASPIF.

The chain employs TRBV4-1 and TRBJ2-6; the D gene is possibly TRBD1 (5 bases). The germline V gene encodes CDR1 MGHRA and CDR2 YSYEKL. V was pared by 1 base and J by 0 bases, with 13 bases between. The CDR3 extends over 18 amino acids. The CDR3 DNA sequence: TGCGCCAGCAGCCAAGTAGGGGTTCCAAACTCTGGGGCCAACGTCCTGACTTTC. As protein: CASSQVGVPNSGANVLTF.

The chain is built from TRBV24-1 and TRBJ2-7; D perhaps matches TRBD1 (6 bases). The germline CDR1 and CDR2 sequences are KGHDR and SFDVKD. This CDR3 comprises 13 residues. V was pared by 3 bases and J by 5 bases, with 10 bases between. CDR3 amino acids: CATSDQRGNEQYF. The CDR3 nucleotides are TGTGCCACCAGTGATCAGAGGGGGAACGAGCAGTACTTC.

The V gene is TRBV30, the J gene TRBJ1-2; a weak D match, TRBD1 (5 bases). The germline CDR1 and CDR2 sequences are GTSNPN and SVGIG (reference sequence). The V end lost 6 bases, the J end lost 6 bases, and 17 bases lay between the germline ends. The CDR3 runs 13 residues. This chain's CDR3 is CACANSGEDGYTF. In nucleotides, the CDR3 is TGTGCCTGTGCGAATTCGGGGGAAGATGGCTACACCTTC. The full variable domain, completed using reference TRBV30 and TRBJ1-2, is SQTIHQWPATLVQPVGSPLSLECTVEGTSNPNLYWYRQAAGRGLQLLFYSVGIGQISSEVPQNLSASRPQDRQFILSSKKLLLSDSGFYLCACANSGEDGYTFGSGTRLTVV.

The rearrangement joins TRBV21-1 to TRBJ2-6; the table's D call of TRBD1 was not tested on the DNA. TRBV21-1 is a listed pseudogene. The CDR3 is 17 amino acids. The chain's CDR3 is CASSVQAGPSGANVLTF. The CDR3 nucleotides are TGTGCCAGCAGCGTACAGGCAGGGCCCTCTGGGGCCAACGTCCTGACTTTC.